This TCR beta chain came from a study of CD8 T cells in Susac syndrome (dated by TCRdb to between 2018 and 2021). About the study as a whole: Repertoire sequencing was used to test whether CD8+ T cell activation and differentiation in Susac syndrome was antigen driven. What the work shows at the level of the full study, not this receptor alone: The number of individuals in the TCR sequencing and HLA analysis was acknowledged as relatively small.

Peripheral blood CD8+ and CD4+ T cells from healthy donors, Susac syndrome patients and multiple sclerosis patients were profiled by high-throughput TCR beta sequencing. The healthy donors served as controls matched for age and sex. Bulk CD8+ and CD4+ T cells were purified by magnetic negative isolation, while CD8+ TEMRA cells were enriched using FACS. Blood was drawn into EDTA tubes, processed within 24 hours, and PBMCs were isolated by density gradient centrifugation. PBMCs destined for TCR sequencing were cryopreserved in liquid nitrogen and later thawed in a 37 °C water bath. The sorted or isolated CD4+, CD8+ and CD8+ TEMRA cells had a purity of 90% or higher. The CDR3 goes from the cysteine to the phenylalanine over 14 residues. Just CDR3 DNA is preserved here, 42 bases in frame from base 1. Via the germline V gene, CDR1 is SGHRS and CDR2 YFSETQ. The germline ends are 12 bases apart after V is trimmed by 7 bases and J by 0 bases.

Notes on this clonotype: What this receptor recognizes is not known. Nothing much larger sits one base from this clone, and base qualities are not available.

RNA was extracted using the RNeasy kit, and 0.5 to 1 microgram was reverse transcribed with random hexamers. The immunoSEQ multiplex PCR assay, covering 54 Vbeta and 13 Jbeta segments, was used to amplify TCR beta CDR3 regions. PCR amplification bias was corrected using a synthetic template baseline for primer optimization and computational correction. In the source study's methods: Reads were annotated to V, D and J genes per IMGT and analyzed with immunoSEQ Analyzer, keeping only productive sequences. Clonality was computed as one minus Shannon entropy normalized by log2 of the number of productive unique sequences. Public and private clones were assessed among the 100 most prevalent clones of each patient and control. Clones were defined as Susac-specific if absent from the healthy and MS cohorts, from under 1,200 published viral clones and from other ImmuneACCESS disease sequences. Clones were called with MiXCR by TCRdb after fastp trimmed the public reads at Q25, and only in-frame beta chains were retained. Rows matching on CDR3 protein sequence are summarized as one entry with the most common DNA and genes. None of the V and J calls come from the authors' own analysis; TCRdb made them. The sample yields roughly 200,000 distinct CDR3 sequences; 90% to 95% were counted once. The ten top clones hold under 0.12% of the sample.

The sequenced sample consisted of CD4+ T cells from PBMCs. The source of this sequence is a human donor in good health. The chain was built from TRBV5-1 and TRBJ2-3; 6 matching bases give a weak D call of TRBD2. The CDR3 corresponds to CASRPGTSTDTQYF. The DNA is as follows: TGCGCCAGCCGCCCGGGGACTAGCACAGATACGCAGTATTTT.